The clone carrying this T cell receptor (beta chain) was counted a few times. This sample is part of a study of T-cell memory formation after mild COVID-19. CDR3 length equals 14 residues. V was cut by 5 bases and J by 3 bases, with 15 bases left in between. In germline, CDR1 is DFQATT, CDR2 SNEGSKA (reference sequence). The TCR alpha and TCR beta cDNA libraries, bearing sample barcodes and UMIs, were generated by 5'RACE using constant-segment primers. TCRdb processed the 5' RACE reads anew with MiXCR; each CDR3 protein has one entry. The sample records more than 80,000 distinct CDR3 sequences, approximately 15% being singletons.

The source is an adult woman who had mild COVID-19 (a few samples of this study predate the infection). Cell type and time point are not known. Sequenced: PBMCs or a T cell subset sorted from them (not recorded which). V gene TRBV20-1 combines with J gene TRBJ2-3; D tentatively reads TRBD1 or TRBD2 (6 bases each). In DNA, the CDR3 is TGCAGTGCTGCGGAACGGGGGCCTACAGATACGCAGTATTTT. Amino acids: CSAAERGPTDTQYF.